A single sample is the source of the 9 T cell receptor beta chains below, sequenced in a study of shared clonotypes between healthy human individuals. Here immunoSEQ multiplex PCR was the method, and the copy in TCRdb shows in-frame clones only, minus some. The sample has some 2,100,000 clones, about 94% seen once. Sequenced input: naive CD4+ T cells sorted from blood. Subset denoted: CD45RA+ positively selected. Receptor source: a man aged 18 to 35 in good health.

The genes are TRBV19 and TRBJ1-2; the D is unclear. There are 13 residues in the CDR3. Trimming removed 3 bases at V and 8 bases at J, with 13 bases between. Germline V gives CDR1 LNHDA, CDR2 SQIVND (reference sequence). The CDR3 nucleotides read TGTGCCAGTAGTATCACGTCGGTGGGGGGCTACACCTTC. Translating gives CASSITSVGGYTF.

The chain recombines TRBV7-2 with TRBJ2-7, with 7 positions matching TRBD2. There are 14 residues in the CDR3. Germline trimming cut 5 bases from V and 6 bases from J; bases unmatched to any gene: 10. CDR1 and CDR2 (germline): SGHTA, FQGNSA. CDR3 DNA: TGTGCCAGCAGCCCGGCTAGCGGTAGACCCGAGCAGTACTTC. This translates into CASSPASGRPEQYF.

This chain uses TRBV10-1 with TRBJ1-3; TRBD1 matches at 8 bases. The CDR3 has 14 residues. Per germline, CDR1 WNHNN and CDR2 SYGVQD (reference sequence). V was pared by 8 bases and J by 5 bases, with 8 bases of the junction left unmatched. The CDR3, as DNA: TGCGCCAGCTATACGACAGGGGATAGAAACACCATATATTTT. Protein product: CASYTTGDRNTIYF.

This clone was seen once. This chain uses TRBV5-1 with TRBJ2-2, with TRBD2 matching 14 bases. Trimming cost V 4 bases and J 4 bases; bases outside gene matches: 6. CDR3 length: 17 residues. The germline CDR1 and CDR2 sequences are SGHRS and YFSETQ. Here the CDR3 reads CASSAGLAGASTGELFF. The CDR3, as DNA: TGCGCCAGCAGCGCGGGACTAGCGGGGGCGAGCACCGGGGAGCTGTTTTTT.

This rearrangement joins TRBV7-2 to TRBJ2-5, with D perhaps matching TRBD2 (6 bases). V lost 5 bases and J lost 5, with 15 bases in between. The CDR3 totals 14 residues. Per germline, CDR1 SGHTA and CDR2 FQGNSA. CDR3 protein: CASSQGGTGETQYF. The CDR3 nucleotides read TGTGCCAGCAGCCAAGGAGGGACGGGGGAGACCCAGTACTTC.

The chain is built from TRBV4-3 and TRBJ1-1; D not certain. The CDR3 extends over 15 amino acids. The germline gives CDR1 LGHNA, CDR2 YSLEER. Trimming shortened V by 1 base and J by 1 base, and 10 bases separated the two germline ends. In nucleotides, the CDR3 is TGCGCCAGCAGCCAAGCTTGGCCCAGGAACACTGAAGCTTTCTTT. This sequence encodes CASSQAWPRNTEAFF.

The chain carries TRBV7-2 and TRBJ2-5; 14 positions match TRBD2. CDR1 and CDR2 (germline): SGHTA, FQGNSA. The ends lost 5 bases at V and 5 bases at J; junction bases unmatched: 13. The CDR3 is made up of 18 amino acids. The CDR3 protein is CASSPGLAGGTRGETQYF. The CDR3 nucleotides read TGTGCCAGCAGCCCCGGACTAGCGGGGGGTACACGCGGGGAGACCCAGTACTTC.

J is TRBJ1-5 and V is TRBV19; 7 nucleotides line up with TRBD1. This CDR3 is built from 16 residues. Germline V gene lookup returns CDR1 LNHDA and CDR2 SQIVND (reference sequence). With 4 bases clipped from V and 2 bases from J, the junction kept 8 bases outside the gene matches. As DNA, the CDR3 is TGTGCCAGTAGTACCGGACAGGTTAGTCGCAATCAGCCCCAGCATTTT. Translated: CASSTGQVSRNQPQHF.

CDR3 residues: CASSSGLAGLTTDTQYF. CDR3 nucleotides: TGCGCCAGCAGCTCGGGACTAGCGGGGCTTACCACAGATACGCAGTATTTT. V is TRBV5-1 and J is TRBJ2-3; TRBD2 agrees at 13 bases. The CDR3 is made up of 17 amino acids. With 3 bases clipped from V and 2 bases from J, the junction kept 6 bases outside the gene matches. CDR1 and CDR2 from the germline V gene are SGHRS and YFSETQ.